This T cell receptor beta chain comes out of a study of shared clonotypes between healthy human individuals. This CDR3 is 14 amino acids long. The V end was cut by 6 bases, the J end by 1 base, with 13 bases between. Germline V CDR1 and CDR2: SGHAT, FQNNGV. Repertoires were generated with immunoSEQ multiplex PCR, while TCRdb's copy carries only in-frame clones and drops some. The sample lists about 1,800,000 clones, just under 95% occurring once. CD45RO-negative, CCR7-selected cells formed the naive CD8 fraction, which excluded terminally differentiated effector memory CD45RA+ cells. The rearrangement joins TRBV11-2 to TRBJ2-7; D unresolved. Material: naive CD8+ T cells sorted from blood. This receptor was taken from a man aged 18-30 years in good health. CDR3 protein: CASSSLDGSYEQYF. The DNA for the CDR3 is TGTGCCAGCAGTTCTCTGGACGGTTCCTACGAGCAGTACTTC.